This note documents a single T cell receptor (beta chain) sequence. What it binds is not known. This specimen comes from a study of Siglec-9 on CD8 T cells in melanoma. Measured with immunoSEQ multiplex PCR; TCRdb has only the in-frame clones, and not every one. The table includes more than 30,000 clones, roughly four fifths detected once. CDR3 size: 15 residues. Germline values: CDR1 MNHEY, CDR2 SVGAGI. Trimming removed 0 bases at V and 3 bases at J, with 12 bases between. Study-wide results and limits: Siglec-9 reportedly marks and regulates an effector memory CD8+ T-cell subset apparently accumulating in melanoma tumors.

This receptor was obtained from a human donor in good health. The chain is built from TRBV6-5 and TRBJ2-7; D is perhaps TRBD1 or TRBD2 (5 bases each). The sequenced sample was Siglec-9- CD8+ T cells sorted from blood. Written as DNA, the CDR3 is TGTGCCAGCAGTTACTCAAGAGGGGCGAGCTACGAGCAGTACTTC. Translating it yields CASSYSRGASYEQYF.